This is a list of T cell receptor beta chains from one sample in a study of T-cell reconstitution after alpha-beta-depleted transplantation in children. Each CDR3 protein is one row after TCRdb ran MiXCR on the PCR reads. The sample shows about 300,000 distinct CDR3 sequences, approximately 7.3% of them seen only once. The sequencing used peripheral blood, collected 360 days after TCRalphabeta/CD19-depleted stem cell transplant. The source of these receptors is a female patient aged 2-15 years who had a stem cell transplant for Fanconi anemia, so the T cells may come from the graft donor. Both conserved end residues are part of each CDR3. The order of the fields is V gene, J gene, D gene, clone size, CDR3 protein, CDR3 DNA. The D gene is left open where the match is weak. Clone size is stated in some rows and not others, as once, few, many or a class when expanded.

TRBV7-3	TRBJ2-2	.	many	CASSPNLQGAGELFF	TGTGCCAGCAGCCCCAACTTACAGGGAGCCGGGGAGCTGTTTTTT
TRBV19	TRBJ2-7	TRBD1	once	CASRVTGTDPYEQYF	TGTGCCAGTAGAGTTACCGGGACAGACCCCTACGAGCAGTACTTC
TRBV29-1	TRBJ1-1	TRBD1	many	CSVTRTGRHTEAFF	TGCAGCGTTACTCGGACAGGGCGACACACTGAAGCTTTCTTT
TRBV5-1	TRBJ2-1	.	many	CASSPGDSYNEQFF	TGCGCCAGCAGTCCAGGGGACTCCTACAATGAGCAGTTCTTC
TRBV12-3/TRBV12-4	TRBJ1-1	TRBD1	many	CASSTGQIHTEAFF	TGTGCCAGCAGTACGGGACAGATACACACTGAAGCTTTCTTT
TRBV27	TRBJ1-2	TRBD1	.	CASSLSGDREIYGYTF	TGTGCCAGCAGTTTATCGGGGGACAGGGAGATCTATGGCTACACCTTC
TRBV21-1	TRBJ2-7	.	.	CASRRVSSSGVYEQYF	TGTGCCAGCAGACGTGTAAGCAGCTCAGGAGTCTACGAGCAGTACTTC
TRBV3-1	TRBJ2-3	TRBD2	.	CASSPLAGAPDTQYF	TGTGCCAGCAGCCCACTAGCGGGGGCCCCAGATACGCAGTATTTT
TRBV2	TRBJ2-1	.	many	CASSDGGNNEQFF	TGTGCCAGCAGTGACGGCGGCAACAATGAGCAGTTCTTC
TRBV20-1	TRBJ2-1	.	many	CSARDKGVTHNEQFF	TGCAGTGCTAGAGATAAGGGAGTAACCCACAATGAGCAGTTCTTC
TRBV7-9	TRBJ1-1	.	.	CASSLSKGTEAFF	TGTGCCAGCAGCTTATCAAAAGGGACTGAAGCTTTCTTT
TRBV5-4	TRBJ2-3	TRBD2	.	CASSPRLAGDLGDTQYF	TGTGCCAGCAGCCCCCGACTAGCGGGGGATCTGGGAGATACGCAGTATTTT
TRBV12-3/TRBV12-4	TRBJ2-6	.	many	CASRWSGGRISGANVLTF	TGTGCCAGCAGGTGGTCAGGGGGGCGAATATCTGGGGCCAACGTCCTGACTTTC
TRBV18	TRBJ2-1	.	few	CASSPNREDEQFF	TGTGCCAGCTCACCCAACAGGGAGGATGAGCAGTTCTTC
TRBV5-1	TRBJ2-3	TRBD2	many	CASSLGLAGVVTQYF	TGCGCCAGCAGCTTGGGACTAGCGGGAGTTGTTACGCAGTATTTT
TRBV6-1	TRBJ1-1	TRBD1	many	CASSRRDRAEAFF	TGTGCCAGCAGTCGCCGGGACAGGGCTGAAGCTTTCTTT
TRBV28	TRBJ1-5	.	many	CASSLPLTDQPQHF	TGTGCCAGCAGTTTACCCCTGACAGATCAGCCCCAGCATTTT
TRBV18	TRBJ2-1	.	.	CASSPPTRRYNEQFF	TGTGCCAGCTCACCACCGACTAGGCGATACAATGAGCAGTTCTTC
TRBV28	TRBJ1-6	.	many	CASTYWTASNSPLHF	TGTGCCAGCACTTACTGGACAGCGAGTAATTCACCCCTCCACTTT
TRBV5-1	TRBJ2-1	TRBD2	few	CASSFRLAGWYEQFF	TGCGCCAGCAGCTTTAGACTAGCGGGTTGGTATGAGCAGTTCTTC
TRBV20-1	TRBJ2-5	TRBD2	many	CSASIAGGPGMETQYF	TGCAGTGCTAGCATAGCGGGAGGGCCAGGGATGGAGACCCAGTACTTC
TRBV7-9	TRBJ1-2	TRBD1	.	CASSTGQGSFGYTF	TGTGCCAGCAGCACAGGACAGGGGAGTTTTGGCTACACCTTC
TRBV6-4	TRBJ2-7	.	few	CASTFGSFYEQYF	TGTGCCAGCACCTTCGGAAGTTTCTACGAGCAGTACTTC
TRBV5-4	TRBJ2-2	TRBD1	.	CASRTGTGLTGELFF	TGTGCCAGCAGGACCGGGACAGGGTTAACCGGGGAGCTGTTTTTT
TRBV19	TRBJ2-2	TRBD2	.	CASSGLAGVITGELFF	TGTGCCAGTAGCGGACTAGCGGGAGTTATAACCGGGGAGCTGTTTTTT
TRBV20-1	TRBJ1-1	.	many	CSAPSFRAGDEAFF	TGCAGTGCTCCCTCTTTCCGGGCGGGGGATGAAGCTTTCTTT
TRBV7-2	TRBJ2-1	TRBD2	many	CASSPPSGGAYEQFF	TGTGCCAGCAGCCCCCCTAGCGGGGGGGCTTATGAGCAGTTCTTC
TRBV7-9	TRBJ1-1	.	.	CASSLGRTDTEAFF	TGTGCCAGCAGCTTAGGAAGGACGGACACTGAAGCTTTCTTT
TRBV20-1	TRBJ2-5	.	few	CSASVQGGGETQYF	TGCAGTGCTAGCGTACAGGGAGGTGGAGAGACCCAGTACTTC
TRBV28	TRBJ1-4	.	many	CASSPLRGRTNEKLFF	TGTGCCAGCAGTCCGTTGAGGGGACGGACTAATGAAAAACTGTTTTTT
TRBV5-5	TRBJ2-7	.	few	CASSLSLSYEQYF	TGTGCCAGCAGCTTGTCTCTGTCCTACGAGCAGTACTTC
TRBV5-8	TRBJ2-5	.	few	CASSFEQGLVETQYF	TGTGCCAGCAGCTTTGAACAGGGTCTTGTCGAGACCCAGTACTTC
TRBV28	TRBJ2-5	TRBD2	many	CATTGTSGFKAQYF	TGTGCCACCACCGGGACTAGCGGGTTTAAGGCCCAGTACTTC
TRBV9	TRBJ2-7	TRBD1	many	CASVPGQGDYEQYF	TGTGCCAGCGTCCCGGGACAGGGAGACTACGAGCAGTACTTC
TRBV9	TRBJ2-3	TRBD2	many	CASSALAGVTTDTQYF	TGTGCCAGCAGCGCTCTAGCGGGGGTGACCACAGATACGCAGTATTTT
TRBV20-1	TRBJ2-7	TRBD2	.	CSVPPSGFSYEQYF	TGCAGTGTCCCTCCTAGCGGATTCTCCTACGAGCAGTACTTC